Reported below is one TCR beta chain. The data derive from a study of PD-1 blockade in classical Hodgkin lymphoma. Method: immunoSEQ multiplex PCR; TCRdb's copy keeps in-frame clones and lacks some. The sample yields more than 50,000 clones, roughly nine tenths seen once. The patients all showed relapse after autologous stem cell transplantation, while their brentuximab vedotin exposure varied. This receptor was taken from a human donor with classical Hodgkin lymphoma. Specimen: peripheral blood mononuclear cells (PBMCs), collected at baseline.

The CDR3 here is CASSKVGSDSYEQYF. Written as DNA, the CDR3 is TGTGCCAGCAGCAAAGTAGGGTCAGACTCCTACGAGCAGTACTTC. The V and J genes are TRBV21-1 and TRBJ2-7. TRBV21-1 is tagged as a pseudogene. The CDR3 covers 15 residues.